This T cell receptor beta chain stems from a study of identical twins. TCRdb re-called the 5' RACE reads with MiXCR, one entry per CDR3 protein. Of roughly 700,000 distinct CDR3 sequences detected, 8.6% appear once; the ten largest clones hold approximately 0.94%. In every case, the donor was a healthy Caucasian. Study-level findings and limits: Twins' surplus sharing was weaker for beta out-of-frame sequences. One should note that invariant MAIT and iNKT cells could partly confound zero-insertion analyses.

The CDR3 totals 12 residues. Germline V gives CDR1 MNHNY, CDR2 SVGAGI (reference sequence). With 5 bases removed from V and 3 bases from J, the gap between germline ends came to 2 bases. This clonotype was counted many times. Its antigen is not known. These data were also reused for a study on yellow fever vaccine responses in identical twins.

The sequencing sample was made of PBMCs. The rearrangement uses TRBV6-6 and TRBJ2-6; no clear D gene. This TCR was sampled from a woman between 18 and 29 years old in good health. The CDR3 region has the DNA TGTGCCAGCAGTGGTGGGGCCAACGTCCTGACTTTC. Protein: CASSGGANVLTF.